The clone carrying this T cell receptor beta chain occurred once. Its antigen remains unidentified. The record originates from a study of T cell responses to AZD1222 COVID-19 vaccine. General study points: The donor cohort was predominantly white British with a female majority, and clonal diversity may have been underestimated. Dominant CD4 TCR responses targeted spike regions 160-218 and 743-854.

Second-dose timings of about 4 or about 12 weeks were pooled. Data came from immunoSEQ multiplex PCR; TCRdb stores just in-frame clones and leaves some out. The repertoire holds 150,000 to 200,000 clones, with around 92% as singletons. This CDR3 is 14 amino acids long. Germline CDR1 and CDR2: KGHSH and LQKENI. J gave up 7 bases and V 3 bases, and 6 bases lay outside the gene matches. The chain combines TRBV18 with TRBJ1-5, with 7 bases that match TRBD1. Sequenced material: peripheral blood, taken 28 days after the second AZD1222 dose. The receptor was isolated from an adult who received the AZD1222 COVID-19 vaccine. The CDR3, as DNA: TGTGCCAGCTCACCGGAGCAGGGGGGGCAGCCCCAGCATTTT. Translating it yields CASSPEQGGQPQHF.